The TCR beta chain described here comes from a study of CD8 T cells in ankylosing spondylitis. Whole-study results and caveats: Disease-linked clones had a CD8+ phenotype and relatively low frequency in peripheral blood. Typical of ankylosing spondylitis blood, it appeared, was a TCR beta motif of eight highly homologous variants.

This clonotype was observed at least ten times. What it binds is unknown. TCRdb fed the 5' RACE reads into MiXCR, producing one record per CDR3 protein. Seen here are under 300,000 distinct CDR3 sequences, about 10% observed once, and the top ten hold 6% to 8.5%. The CDR3 extends over 14 amino acids. V lost 2 bases, J lost 7 bases, and 11 bases lay in between. Germline V lookup: CDR1 MRHNA, CDR2 SNTAGT. This chain uses TRBV6-4 with TRBJ2-2; D gene ambiguous. The source is a male donor with ankylosing spondylitis or in good health (not recorded which). Sequenced input: blood, either unsorted or a sorted T cell fraction (not recorded which). The chain's CDR3 is CASSDLHSNGELFF. DNA for the CDR3: TGTGCCAGCAGTGACCTACACTCCAACGGGGAGCTGTTTTTT.